Presented here are 7 T cell receptor beta chains from one specimen sequenced in a study of spatial heterogeneity in lung cancer. TCRdb called the 5' RACE reads again in MiXCR, with one record for every CDR3 protein. In the table there are about 120,000 distinct CDR3 sequences, over 9% of which are singletons. Time point: blood at routine non-recurrence follow-up after resection. From tumor, nontumor lung or frozen PBMC, whole RNA was taken unsorted for sequencing. The specimen comprised PBMCs, sampled at follow-up. These receptor sequences come from a male donor with early-stage non-small cell lung cancer.

This clonotype came up many times. This chain joins TRBV4-2 and TRBJ1-5, with D perhaps matching TRBD1 (5 bases). This CDR3 has 15 amino acids. V was shortened by 2 bases and J by 3 bases, with 11 bases between the two germline ends. Per the germline V gene, CDR1 is LGHNA and CDR2 is YNFKEQ. CDR3 in amino acids: CASSQNEQVNQPQHF. The CDR3 nucleotides are TGTGCCAGCAGCCAAAATGAACAGGTCAATCAGCCCCAGCATTTT.

V is TRBV6-2 or TRBV6-3 and J is TRBJ2-5, with TRBD1 identical over 9 bases. The trim removed 2 bases at V and 0 bases at J, leaving 1 base unmatched. Germline V gene lookup returns CDR1 MNHEY and CDR2 SVGEGT. The CDR3 loop spans 15 amino acids. The CDR3 DNA follows: TGTGCCAGCAGTTACGGGGACAGGGACCAAGAGACCCAGTACTTC. Residues: CASSYGDRDQETQYF.

This clonotype was counted at least ten times. The chain is built from TRBV2 and TRBJ1-5; 11 bases align to TRBD1. The CDR3 is made up of 15 amino acids. Per germline, CDR1 SNHLY and CDR2 FYNNEI. Losses at the gene ends were 7 bases for V and 2 bases for J; bases not matched to a gene: 4. The CDR3 spells CASKDRGLGNQPQHF. The DNA for the CDR3 is TGTGCCAGCAAGGACAGGGGGCTTGGCAATCAGCCCCAGCATTTT.

This clonotype has a handful of counts. The V call is TRBV10-3, the J call TRBJ2-7; TRBD2 matches at 10 bases. With V trimmed by 0 bases and J by 6 bases, 5 bases remained unmatched. Germline lookup yields CDR1 ENHRY and CDR2 SYGVKD. This CDR3 has 15 amino acids. The CDR3 spells CAISESGLAGVEQYF. Here the CDR3 DNA reads TGTGCCATCAGTGAGTCGGGGCTAGCGGGGGTCGAGCAGTACTTC.

V is TRBV7-3 and J is TRBJ1-1; D ambiguous. The CDR3 spans 13 residues. Deletions cut 0 bases from V and 7 bases from J, with 9 bases between. CDR1 is SGHTA and CDR2 is FQGTGA in the germline V gene. CDR3 sequence reads: CASSLTAGSEAFF. The CDR3 DNA sequence: TGTGCCAGCAGCTTAACGGCCGGGAGTGAAGCTTTCTTT.

The rearrangement links TRBV7-2 to TRBJ1-6; no reliable D call. This CDR3 has 17 amino acids. Germline CDR1 and CDR2: SGHTA and FQGNSA. V was pared by 1 base and J by 0 bases, with 10 bases between. CDR3 sequence: CASSLVFSSSYNSPLHF. DNA for the CDR3: TGTGCCAGCAGCTTAGTGTTCTCTAGCTCCTATAATTCACCCCTCCACTTT. Combining the CDR3 with reference TRBV7-2 and TRBJ1-6 gives the whole variable domain GAGVSQSPSNKVTEKGKDVELRCDPISGHTALYWYRQSLGQGLEFLIYFQGNSAPDKSGLPSDRFSAERTGGSVSTLTIQRTQQEDSAVYLCASSLVFSSSYNSPLHFGNGTRLTVT.

This clonotype was seen a handful of times. The CDR3 here is CASSYGGDNEQFF. In nucleotides, the CDR3 is TGTGCCAGCAGTTACGGTGGGGACAATGAGCAGTTCTTC. The chain combines TRBV6-2 or TRBV6-3 with TRBJ2-1, with D unclear. Trimming cost V 2 bases and J 5 bases, with 7 bases left between them. This CDR3 comprises 13 residues. Looked up from germline, CDR1 is MNHEY and CDR2 is SVGEGT.